The 32 T cell receptor beta chains reported below all come from one sample, sequenced in a study of cytomegalovirus exposure and HLA in healthy donors (dated by TCRdb to 2016 to 2017). Preparation of the library involved the immunoSEQ multiplex PCR assay. For the multiplex PCR, a mixture combining 60 forward primers for TCR Vbeta segments and 13 reverse primers for TCR Jbeta segments was used. Not all clones reach the TCRdb copy of this immuneACCESS table, which keeps in-frame sequences only. Checked studies attribute under half of the gap to unresolved V genes and leave the rest unexplained. This sample's table lists 220,000 or so clones. Of the sample, roughly 1.2% falls within the top ten clones. Sample: PBMCs. The receptors shown here come from a girl aged 2 to 9 in good health and CMV-seropositive.

Here the CDR3 DNA reads TGTGCCAGCCTAGGCGGGGAGCTGTTTTTT. Encoded protein: CASLGGELFF. V and J are TRBV2 and TRBJ2-2; D ambiguous. V was cut by 8 bases and J by 7 bases, with 5 bases left in between. This CDR3 comprises 10 residues. Germline V gives CDR1 SNHLY, CDR2 FYNNEI.

The rearrangement joins TRBV28 to TRBJ2-7; perhaps TRBD2 as D (6 bases). CDR3 size: 14 residues. From germline, CDR1 is MDHEN and CDR2 SYDVKM. V was trimmed by 3 bases and J by 4 bases, leaving 13 bases between them. The CDR3, as DNA: TGTGCCAGCAGTTTTGGTGGAGGGAGTTACGAGCAGTACTTC. Translation gives CASSFGGGSYEQYF.

This rearrangement joins TRBV9 to TRBJ2-3; 8 nucleotides match TRBD2. The CDR3 loop spans 15 amino acids. Germline V gives CDR1 SGDLS, CDR2 YYNGEE. V gave up 4 bases and J gave up 3 bases; unmatched junction bases: 7. The CDR3 sequence is CASSPTSGMTDTQYF. CDR3 DNA: TGTGCCAGCAGCCCCACTAGCGGCATGACAGATACGCAGTATTTT.

V and J are TRBV7-3 and TRBJ2-1; D is unclear. V lost 5 bases to trimming and J lost 5 bases, with 13 bases between them. The CDR3 is 14 residues long. Germline V lookup: CDR1 SGHTA, CDR2 FQGTGA. CDR3 region: CASSPTLLDNEQFF. DNA for the CDR3: TGTGCCAGCAGCCCTACCCTTCTAGACAATGAGCAGTTCTTC. The full variable domain, completed using reference TRBV7-3 and TRBJ2-1, is GAGVSQTPSNKVTEKGKYVELRCDPISGHTALYWYRQSLGQGPEFLIYFQGTGAADDSGLPNDRFFAVRPEGSVSTLKIQRTERGDSAVYLCASSPTLLDNEQFFGPGTRLTVL.

The J gene is TRBJ2-2, the V gene TRBV10-1; tentatively, D is TRBD2 (6 bases). Trimming took 3 bases from V and 4 from J, leaving 18 bases between them. Germline CDR1 and CDR2: WNHNN and SYGVQD (reference sequence). This CDR3 is 17 amino acids long. The CDR3 region is CASSEGVGLASTGELFF. The CDR3 nucleotides are TGCGCCAGCAGTGAAGGAGTGGGACTGGCGAGCACCGGGGAGCTGTTTTTT.

Comment on this clone: One junction end does not reproduce the germline sequence, and a read error may be involved. The rearrangement links TRBV19 to TRBJ2-7, with TRBD1 identical over 8 bases. The V gene's germline CDR1 is LNHDA and CDR2 SQIVND (reference sequence). The CDR3 runs to 12 residues. This CDR3 is CASSQGAYKQYF. CDR3 nucleotide sequence: TGTGCCAGTAGTCAGGGGGCCTACAAGCAGTACTTC.

The rearrangement links TRBV28 to TRBJ2-7, with 9 bases identical to TRBD1. Germline V CDR1 and CDR2: MDHEN, SYDVKM. V was pared by 6 bases and J by 5 bases, with 11 bases of the junction left unmatched. This CDR3 is 15 amino acids long. CDR3: CASRPWGQGGDEQYF. The CDR3 DNA sequence: TGTGCCAGCAGGCCCTGGGGACAGGGTGGGGACGAGCAGTACTTC.

The chain uses TRBV28 and TRBJ2-7; D uncertain. V was pared by 2 bases and J by 2 bases, with 10 bases between. CDR3 length equals 14 residues. Germline assignment: CDR1 MDHEN and CDR2 SYDVKM. CDR3 bases: TGTGCCAGCAGTTTAAGAGAGGTGGCCTACGAGCAGTACTTC. It translates to CASSLREVAYEQYF.

V usage is TRBV10-3 and J usage is TRBJ1-1; D is ambiguous. Looked up from germline, CDR1 is ENHRY and CDR2 is SYGVKD. Trimming shortened V by 6 bases and J by 0 bases, and 20 bases separated the two germline ends. This CDR3 spans 17 amino acids. CDR3 nucleotide sequence: TGTGCCATCAGACCGTTACTAAACCACAAGATGAACACTGAAGCTTTCTTT. This translates into CAIRPLLNHKMNTEAFF.

The gene calls are TRBV7-6 and TRBJ2-6; weak D call: TRBD1 (6 bases). V shed 5 bases and J shed 4 bases, with 21 bases lying between them. Germline assignment: CDR1 SGHVS and CDR2 FNYEAQ. The CDR3 has 18 amino acids. In DNA form, the CDR3 reads TGTGCCAGCAGCAGAGCTCAACAGGGAATCTCGGGGGCCAACGTCCTGACTTTC. Its protein product is CASSRAQQGISGANVLTF.

This chain links TRBV28 with TRBJ2-1; tentatively, D is TRBD2 (6 bases). V lost 5 bases and J lost 7, with 12 bases in between. Germline CDR1 and CDR2: MDHEN and SYDVKM. The length of the CDR3 is 13 residues. Here the CDR3 reads CASSPGLQNEQFF. DNA for the CDR3: TGTGCCAGCAGTCCGGGACTCCAAAATGAGCAGTTCTTC.

The chain employs TRBV5-5 and TRBJ1-1; perhaps TRBD1 as D (5 bases). V was pared by 0 bases and J by 1 base, with 10 bases between. This CDR3 contains 15 residues. Germline-derived CDR1 and CDR2 are SGHKS and YYEKEE (reference sequence). CDR3 nucleotide sequence: TGTGCCAGCAGCTTGGGGGGCCCTCCGAACACTGAAGCTTTCTTT. Translation gives CASSLGGPPNTEAFF.

The chain is built from TRBV5-8 and TRBJ2-7; D possibly corresponds to TRBD2 (6 bases). CDR1 is SGHTS, CDR2 YDEGEE, per germline. Trimming left V 0 bases short and J 11 bases short, with 12 bases between. This CDR3 contains 12 residues. This CDR3 reads CASSLAGGEEYF. The CDR3 DNA sequence: TGTGCCAGCAGCTTGGCCGGAGGGGAGGAGTACTTC.

This rearrangement joins TRBV5-4 to TRBJ1-5; the D is unclear. Between the trimmed V and J ends, which lost 0 bases and 1 base, there was a span of 5 bases. Germline V gene sequence: CDR1 SGHNT, CDR2 YYREEE (reference sequence). The CDR3 covers 14 residues. The DNA for the CDR3 is TGTGCCAGCAGCTTGGTTGGCAGCAATCAGCCCCAGCATTTT. It encodes CASSLVGSNQPQHF.

The chain carries TRBV11-3 and TRBJ2-1; 14 nucleotides match TRBD2. There are 17 residues in the CDR3. V lost 1 base and J lost 11; bases outside the gene matches: 10. The germline V gene has CDR1 SGHNT and CDR2 YENEEA. The CDR3 here is CASSLGSGLAGGLKQFF. CDR3 nucleotide sequence: TGTGCCAGCAGCTTAGGTTCTGGACTAGCGGGAGGACTGAAGCAGTTCTTC.

The chain carries TRBV27 and TRBJ1-1; D is uncertain. The germline V and J ends were trimmed by 3 bases and 2 bases, with 16 bases remaining between them. The germline CDR1 and CDR2 sequences are MNHEY and SMNVEV (reference sequence). The CDR3 covers 16 residues. The CDR3 reads CASSLEGPNPNTEAFF. The CDR3 DNA reads as TGTGCCAGCAGTTTGGAGGGCCCCAATCCTAACACTGAAGCTTTCTTT.

This sequence joins TRBV12-5 and TRBJ2-2; 7 bases match TRBD2. V lost 6 bases and J lost 5; bases outside the gene matches: 9. Per the germline V gene, CDR1 is LGHNT and CDR2 is FRNRAP. The CDR3 sequence is 15 residues long. The CDR3 DNA sequence: TGTGCTAGTGGCCCGGGTGGGGGGGAGACCGGGGAGCTGTTTTTT. As protein: CASGPGGGETGELFF.

The rearrangement uses TRBV19 and TRBJ1-2, with 8 bases aligning to TRBD1. After removal of 5 bases from V and 3 bases from J, the junction contained 5 bases not matched to a gene. Per the germline V gene, CDR1 is LNHDA and CDR2 is SQIVND (reference sequence). The CDR3 has 14 residues. In nucleotides, the CDR3 is TGTGCCAGTAGTTTCCTACAGGGGGACTATGGCTACACCTTC. It encodes CASSFLQGDYGYTF.

The V gene is TRBV29-1, the J gene TRBJ2-5; the D gene is possibly TRBD1 (8 bases). The better agreement between TRBJ2-7 and the DNA end casts doubt on the J call. This CDR3 comprises 13 residues. Germline V gives CDR1 SQVTM, CDR2 ANQGSEA. CDR3 coding DNA: TGCAGCGTCTCACAGGGGGGGTTTTACGAGCAGTACTTC. Translated, it gives CSVSQGGFYEQYF.

The rearrangement links TRBV28 to TRBJ1-1; D is ambiguous. Trimming stripped 6 bases from V and 1 base from J, with 15 bases between. CDR3 length: 15 amino acids. From germline, CDR1 is MDHEN and CDR2 SYDVKM. The CDR3 sequence is CASRFPSVQNTEAFF. In DNA form, the CDR3 reads TGTGCCAGCAGATTCCCTAGTGTCCAGAACACTGAAGCTTTCTTT. The entire variable domain, with the rest obtained from reference TRBV28 and TRBJ1-1, is as follows: DVKVTQSSRYLVKRTGEKVFLECVQDMDHENMFWYRQDPGLGLRLIYFSYDVKMKEKGDIPEGYSVSREKKERFSLILESASTNQTSMYLCASRFPSVQNTEAFFGQGTRLTVV.

This chain uses TRBV7-3 with TRBJ1-1; D perhaps matches TRBD1 (6 bases). Deletions cut 5 bases from V and 6 bases from J, with 16 bases between. This CDR3 comprises 14 residues. The germline CDR1 and CDR2 sequences are SGHTA and FQGTGA. CDR3 sequence (DNA): TGTGCCAGCAGCCCTCGCAGGGGTGATCCTGAAGCTTTCTTT. Its protein product is CASSPRRGDPEAFF.

In the case of this clone: The germline gene is not matched at one end of the junction; a read error may be the cause. V is TRBV6-1 and J is TRBJ1-2; 7 bases are a match to TRBD1. CDR1 MNHNS and CDR2 SASEGT come from the germline V gene. The CDR3 contains 13 residues. The CDR3 DNA reads TGTGCTAGCACTTGGGACAGCAAAAATGGCTACACCTTC. It specifies CASTWDSKNGYTF.

The V call is TRBV14, the J call TRBJ2-7, with D possibly being TRBD1 (5 bases). V was clipped by 1 base and J by 1 base, with 8 bases between them. The CDR3 runs 14 residues. The V gene's germline CDR1 is SGHDN and CDR2 FVKESK. In nucleotides, the CDR3 is TGTGCCAGCAGCCAAGCAGGGATTTCCTACGAGCAGTACTTC. It codes for CASSQAGISYEQYF.

V usage is TRBV7-2 and J usage is TRBJ2-2; D unresolved. Looked up from germline, CDR1 is SGHTA and CDR2 is FQGNSA. V gave up 0 bases and J gave up 6 bases, with 8 bases separating them. This CDR3 comprises 14 residues. CDR3 sequence: CASSLAAGAGELFF. The DNA of the CDR3 is TGTGCCAGCAGCTTAGCGGCCGGAGCCGGGGAGCTGTTTTTT.

The chain carries TRBV7-2 and TRBJ2-1; 9 nucleotides match TRBD1. In germline, CDR1 is SGHTA, CDR2 FQGNSA. The CDR3 is 14 residues long. Unmatched junction bases numbered 8, after V lost 5 bases and J lost 9 bases. The CDR3 bases are TGTGCCAGCAGCACAGGGGGCACCAATAGTGAGCAGTTCTTC. Translated: CASSTGGTNSEQFF.

The rearrangement uses TRBV27 and TRBJ2-7; a weak D match, TRBD2 (5 bases). V was cut by 4 bases and J by 7 bases, with 8 bases left in between. The CDR3 totals 11 residues. Per the germline V gene, CDR1 is MNHEY and CDR2 is SMNVEV (reference sequence). This chain's CDR3 is CASSYRGEQYF. CDR3 DNA sequence: TGTGCCAGCAGTTATCGAGGGGAGCAGTACTTC.

The CDR3 is CASSVEAGLNTEAFF. CDR3 in DNA: TGTGCCAGCAGCGTAGAGGCGGGATTGAACACTGAAGCTTTCTTT. The chain carries TRBV9 and TRBJ1-1; D uncertain. The length of the CDR3 is 15 residues. Germline CDR1 reads SGDLS; CDR2 reads YYNGEE. Trimming took off 0 bases at V and 0 bases at J, with 9 bases between the two ends.

This chain uses TRBV19 with TRBJ1-5, with TRBD1 matching 7 bases. There are 15 residues in the CDR3. Germline V gene sequence: CDR1 LNHDA, CDR2 SQIVND (reference sequence). The junction had 7 bases not matched to a gene; V was cut back by 5 bases and J by 3 bases. The CDR3 loop is CASSPQTGTNQPQHF. The CDR3 DNA is TGTGCCAGTAGTCCCCAGACAGGGACCAATCAGCCCCAGCATTTT.

The J gene is TRBJ1-2, the V gene TRBV19; possible D gene TRBD1, 5 bases. Germline V gene lookup returns CDR1 LNHDA and CDR2 SQIVND (reference sequence). The germline V and J ends were trimmed by 5 bases and 7 bases, with 14 bases remaining between them. CDR3 length: 13 residues. The CDR3 DNA reads as TGTGCCAGTAGTGGGGGGACTGTATCTGGCTACACCTTC. Its translation: CASSGGTVSGYTF.

This sequence joins TRBV18 and TRBJ1-1, with D perhaps matching TRBD1 (6 bases). Between the trimmed V and J ends, which lost 2 bases and 1 base, there was a span of 11 bases. Germline V gene lookup returns CDR1 KGHSH and CDR2 LQKENI. This CDR3 is 15 amino acids long. CDR3 sequence reads: CASSPGGWGNTEAFF. Here the CDR3 DNA reads TGTGCCAGCTCACCAGGGGGCTGGGGGAACACTGAAGCTTTCTTT.

The genes are TRBV28 and TRBJ2-7; 8 bases match TRBD1. The V gene end was trimmed by 7 bases and the J gene end by 1 base; junction bases not matched to a gene: 6. The CDR3 loop spans 14 amino acids. Germline loops: CDR1 MDHEN, CDR2 SYDVKM. The CDR3 reads CASTDRDRSYEQYF. The CDR3 DNA is TGTGCCAGCACCGACCGGGACAGGTCCTACGAGCAGTACTTC.

This chain connects TRBV28 to TRBJ1-2; D may be TRBD1 (5 bases). The CDR3 loop spans 14 amino acids. From germline, CDR1 is MDHEN and CDR2 SYDVKM. V was clipped by 3 bases and J by 7 bases, with 15 bases between them. The CDR3 sequence: CASSFSGGFGGYTF. CDR3 bases: TGTGCCAGCAGTTTCTCCGGGGGGTTCGGTGGCTACACCTTC.